Sequencing of this TCR beta chain was carried out in a study of T cells in Graves' hyperthyroidism and ophthalmopathy. This clonotype was found many times. Amplified regions were TCR beta CDR3 sequences from RNA transcripts. First-round RT-PCR targeting the TCR CDR3 was performed with the HTBI primer set. TCRdb ran MiXCR on the multiplex PCR reads and lists one entry per CDR3 protein. The sample lists some 550,000 distinct CDR3 sequences, about a sixth occurring once. The V end lost 7 bases, the J end lost 4 bases, and 19 bases lay between the germline ends. Germline loops: CDR1 SNHLY, CDR2 FYNNEI. CDR3 length: 15 residues.

This TCR was sampled from a woman aged 40 to 50 with Graves' ophthalmopathy. Material for sequencing was blood. This chain joins TRBV2 and TRBJ2-5, with D maybe TRBD2 (6 bases). This CDR3 reads CASTPQPGVVETQYF. The CDR3 bases are TGTGCCAGCACTCCCCAACCGGGAGTAGTAGAGACCCAGTACTTC.